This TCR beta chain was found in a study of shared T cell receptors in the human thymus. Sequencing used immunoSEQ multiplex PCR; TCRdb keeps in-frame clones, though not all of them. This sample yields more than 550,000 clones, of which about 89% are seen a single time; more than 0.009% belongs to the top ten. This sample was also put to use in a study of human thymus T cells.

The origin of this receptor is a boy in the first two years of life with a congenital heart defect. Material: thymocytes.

The CDR3 nucleotides read TGTGCCAGCACCCCGACTAGCGGGGGTGGTTACAATGAGCAGTTCTTC. Its protein product is CASTPTSGGGYNEQFF. The chain links TRBV9 to TRBJ2-1; 12 nucleotides agree with TRBD2. There are 16 residues in the CDR3. The ends lost 6 bases at V and 4 bases at J; junction bases unmatched: 8. CDR1 is SGDLS, CDR2 YYNGEE, per germline.